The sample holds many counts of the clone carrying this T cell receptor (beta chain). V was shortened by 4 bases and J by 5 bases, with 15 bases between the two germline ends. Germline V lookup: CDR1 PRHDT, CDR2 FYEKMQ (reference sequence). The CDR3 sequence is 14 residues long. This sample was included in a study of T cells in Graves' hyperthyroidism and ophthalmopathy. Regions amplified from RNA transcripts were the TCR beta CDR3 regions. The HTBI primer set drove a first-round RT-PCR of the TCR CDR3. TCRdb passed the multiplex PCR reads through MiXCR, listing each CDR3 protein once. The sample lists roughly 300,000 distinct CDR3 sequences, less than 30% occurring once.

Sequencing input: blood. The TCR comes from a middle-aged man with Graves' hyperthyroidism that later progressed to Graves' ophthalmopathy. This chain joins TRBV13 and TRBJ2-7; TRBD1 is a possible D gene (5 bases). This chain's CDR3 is CASSSRVVWDEQYF. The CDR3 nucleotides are TGTGCCAGCAGCTCCAGGGTGGTCTGGGACGAGCAGTACTTC.